This entry lists 32 T cell receptor beta chains sequenced from one sample in a study of OX40 agonist ivuxolimab in advanced cancers. Generated by immunoSEQ multiplex PCR, the TCRdb table keeps only in-frame clones and is missing some. The sample lists 100,000 or so clones, about 96% occurring once. This specimen consisted of CD4+ or CD8+ T cells sorted from blood, obtained in a trial of the OX40 agonist ivuxolimab. Every receptor here comes from an adult with an advanced solid tumor such as melanoma, head and neck, liver or kidney cancer.

V gene TRBV19 combines with J gene TRBJ2-7; D possibly corresponds to TRBD2 (6 bases). Deletions cut 5 bases from V and 6 bases from J, with 17 bases between. In germline, CDR1 is LNHDA, CDR2 SQIVND (reference sequence). The CDR3 spans 14 residues. The CDR3 DNA is TGTGCCAGTAGTCCGGGGCCGGGGCGGGGCGAGCAGTACTTC. Its translation: CASSPGPGRGEQYF.

The chain has TRBV7-8 and TRBJ2-7, with D perhaps being TRBD1 or TRBD2 (5 bases each). V gave up 5 bases and J gave up 11 bases, with 16 bases separating them. This CDR3 has 12 residues. Germline V gene data show CDR1 as SGHVS and CDR2 as FQNEAQ. CDR3 bases: TGTGCCAGCAGCCCCGGGACGGAGGATGAGTACTTC. The encoded protein is CASSPGTEDEYF.

V and J are TRBV4-3 and TRBJ2-7; TRBD2 aligns across 8 bases. Germline loops: CDR1 LGHNA, CDR2 YSLEER. This CDR3 comprises 15 residues. The V gene end was trimmed by 0 bases and the J gene end by 7 bases; junction bases not matched to a gene: 8. The CDR3 DNA follows: TGCGCCAGCAGCCAAGATCGGGAGGGAGCGAGGGAGCAGTACTTC. It codes for CASSQDREGAREQYF.

The chain recombines TRBV6-5 with TRBJ2-7; 7 bases are shared with TRBD2. Germline-derived CDR1 and CDR2 are MNHEY and SVGAGI. This CDR3 spans 13 amino acids. The trim removed 4 bases at V and 3 bases at J, leaving 3 bases unmatched. DNA for the CDR3: TGTGCCAGCAGTTCACTAGCGAACTACGAGCAGTACTTC. Protein sequence: CASSSLANYEQYF.

The chain has TRBV5-1 and TRBJ1-1; D gene ambiguous. V was shortened by 0 bases and J by 0 bases, with 9 bases between the two germline ends. Germline values: CDR1 SGHRS, CDR2 YFSETQ. This CDR3 is 15 amino acids long. The CDR3 nucleotides are TGCGCCAGCAGCTTGGCTGCAGAGATGAACACTGAAGCTTTCTTT. The encoded protein is CASSLAAEMNTEAFF.

In its sample, this clone was seen once. The chain employs TRBV11-1 and TRBJ2-5, with D perhaps matching TRBD2 (7 bases). There are 16 residues in the CDR3. The germline CDR1 and CDR2 sequences are SGHAT and FQDESV (reference sequence). Between the trimmed V and J ends, which lost 1 base and 3 bases, there was a span of 15 bases. CDR3 in DNA: TGTGCCAGCAGCTTAGTCGCGGGGGCCAGGGAAGAGACCCAGTACTTC. This gives the protein CASSLVAGAREETQYF.

This clone has a handful of counts. The CDR3 DNA reads as TGTGCCAGTAGTATTTCCGGGACAGGGCTACATGAGCAGTTCTTC. It yields the protein CASSISGTGLHEQFF. The rearrangement joins TRBV19 to TRBJ2-1; 9 bases line up with TRBD1. The CDR3 has 15 amino acids. The germline V gene encodes CDR1 LNHDA and CDR2 SQIVND (reference sequence). V dropped 3 bases and J dropped 8; count of bases not matched to a gene: 8.

CDR3 nucleotides: TGTGCCAGTAGTATGGCGGGAGGCCTCAACACCGGGGAGCTGTTTTTT. Translating it yields CASSMAGGLNTGELFF. The V gene is TRBV19, the J gene TRBJ2-2; TRBD2 aligns across 8 bases. V dropped 3 bases and J dropped 2; count of bases not matched to a gene: 5. CDR1 and CDR2 (germline): LNHDA, SQIVND (reference sequence). The CDR3 has 16 residues.

The V and J genes are TRBV4-3 and TRBJ2-1, with D possibly being TRBD2 (5 bases). The CDR3 loop spans 15 amino acids. CDR1 is LGHNA and CDR2 is YSLEER in the germline V gene. Trimming shortened V by 3 bases and J by 6 bases, and 15 bases separated the two germline ends. CDR3 nucleotides: TGCGCCAGCAGCCAGGATCGGAGGTCCCCCAATGAGCAGTTCTTC. It yields the protein CASSQDRRSPNEQFF.

The chain employs TRBV6-5 and TRBJ2-1; 10 nucleotides line up with TRBD1. The V segment lost 5 bases and the J segment 4 bases; nucleotides outside the gene matches: 2. The CDR3 runs 14 residues. Germline V gives CDR1 MNHEY, CDR2 SVGAGI. The CDR3: CASSRQGAYNEQFF. CDR3 DNA sequence: TGTGCCAGCAGTCGACAGGGGGCTTACAATGAGCAGTTCTTC.

The rearrangement joins TRBV9 to TRBJ1-2, with 7 positions matching TRBD1. Germline trimming cut 0 bases from V and 6 bases from J; bases unmatched to any gene: 2. CDR3 length: 13 residues. CDR1 and CDR2 (germline): SGDLS, YYNGEE. The CDR3 DNA follows: TGTGCCAGCAGCGTAGGACAGGGAAATGGCTACACCTTC. It specifies CASSVGQGNGYTF.

The rearrangement joins TRBV7-9 to TRBJ1-4; D call uncertain. Germline V gene lookup returns CDR1 SEHNR and CDR2 FQNEAQ (reference sequence). V lost 3 bases, J lost 7 bases, and 15 bases lay in between. The CDR3 loop spans 15 amino acids. The CDR3 loop is CASSLVDSGGEKLFF. CDR3 in DNA: TGTGCCAGCAGCTTGGTTGACTCGGGCGGTGAAAAACTGTTTTTT.

This rearrangement joins TRBV9 to TRBJ2-3; D might be TRBD1 (6 bases). Germline V lookup: CDR1 SGDLS, CDR2 YYNGEE. Trimming removed 3 bases from V and 1 base from J, with 12 bases in between. The CDR3 covers 15 residues. This CDR3 reads CASSALGGGTDTQYF. The CDR3 DNA follows: TGTGCCAGCAGCGCGCTAGGGGGAGGCACAGATACGCAGTATTTT. Full variable domain (remainder filled in from reference TRBV9 and TRBJ2-3): DSGVTQTPKHLITATGQRVTLRCSPRSGDLSVYWYQQSLDQGLQFLIQYYNGEERAKGNILERFSAQQFPDLHSELNLSSLELGDSALYFCASSALGGGTDTQYFGPGTRLTVL.

CDR3 sequence (DNA): TGTGCCAGCAGTGGAGCGGGAGTACACAATGAGCAGTTCTTC. Translation gives CASSGAGVHNEQFF. The chain joins TRBV25-1 to TRBJ2-1; 8 nucleotides agree with TRBD2. Germline CDR1 and CDR2: MGHDK and SYGVNS. The junction had 4 bases not matched to a gene; V was cut back by 4 bases and J by 5 bases. The CDR3 totals 14 residues.

V usage is TRBV7-9 and J usage is TRBJ2-1; D assignment may be TRBD1 or TRBD2 (5 bases each). The CDR3 runs to 13 residues. Germline values: CDR1 SEHNR, CDR2 FQNEAQ (reference sequence). V was clipped by 8 bases and J by 4 bases, with 12 bases between them. The DNA of the CDR3 is TGTGCCAGCTCGGTCAGGGAGTACAATGAGCAGTTCTTC. Amino acids: CASSVREYNEQFF.

The V gene is TRBV4-1, the J gene TRBJ2-3; D unresolved. CDR1 MGHRA and CDR2 YSYEKL come from the germline V gene. V was clipped by 9 bases and J by 2 bases, with 9 bases between them. The CDR3 contains 12 residues. The CDR3 region is CASSDPTDTQYF. The CDR3 nucleotides read TGCGCCAGTTCGGACCCCACAGATACGCAGTATTTT.

This CDR3 is CAWSVSGALGTEAFF. As DNA, the CDR3 is TGTGCCTGGAGTGTATCGGGGGCGCTTGGCACTGAAGCTTTCTTT. The chain uses TRBV30 and TRBJ1-1, with D perhaps TRBD1 (6 bases). The CDR3 has 15 amino acids. V was cut by 0 bases and J by 4 bases, with 15 bases left in between. Germline lookup yields CDR1 GTSNPN and CDR2 SVGIG (reference sequence).

V and J are TRBV27 and TRBJ2-5; D gene ambiguous. Between the trimmed V and J ends, which lost 4 bases and 2 bases, there was a span of 14 bases. The CDR3 spans 15 residues. CDR1 is MNHEY and CDR2 is SMNVEV in the germline V gene (reference sequence). The CDR3 spells CASSSIRAVQETQYF. CDR3 sequence (DNA): TGTGCCAGCAGTTCCATCCGGGCCGTTCAAGAGACCCAGTACTTC.

The rearrangement joins TRBV13 to TRBJ2-3, with 10 positions matching TRBD2. The CDR3 has 16 amino acids. V trimming: 3 bases; J trimming: 0 bases; junction bases outside the gene matches: 3. Germline V gives CDR1 PRHDT, CDR2 FYEKMQ (reference sequence). The CDR3 sequence is CASSLGLAQSTDTQYF. CDR3 in DNA: TGTGCCAGCAGCTTGGGACTAGCGCAAAGCACAGATACGCAGTATTTT.

About this clone itself: The same CDR3 also results from other DNA sequences found in this sample. V is TRBV28 and J is TRBJ1-1, with 7 bases identical to TRBD1. The CDR3 totals 13 residues. V dropped 2 bases and J dropped 4; count of bases not matched to a gene: 1. Germline V gene lookup returns CDR1 MDHEN and CDR2 SYDVKM. As DNA, the CDR3 is TGTGCCAGCAGTTTACACAGGGGCACTGAAGCTTTCTTT. Its protein is CASSLHRGTEAFF.

The chain links TRBV7-9 to TRBJ2-5, with D possibly being TRBD1 (6 bases). CDR3 length: 14 residues. Trimming pared 8 bases from V and 1 base from J, leaving 14 bases between. Germline V lookup: CDR1 SEHNR, CDR2 FQNEAQ (reference sequence). The DNA for the CDR3 is TGTGCCAGCCTAGGGGGAGCCCTCCAAGAGACCCAGTACTTC. Its protein product is CASLGGALQETQYF.

This chain connects TRBV7-2 to TRBJ2-3; D is possibly TRBD2 (6 bases). This CDR3 is 15 amino acids long. The V gene lost 2 bases and the J gene lost 4 bases, with 13 bases spanning the gap. Germline assignment: CDR1 SGHTA and CDR2 FQGNSA. Written as DNA, the CDR3 is TGTGCCAGCAGCTTACATCCAGGAGGGGCAGATACGCAGTATTTT. Translated: CASSLHPGGADTQYF.

The rearrangement joins TRBV28 to TRBJ2-7; 9 bases are a match to TRBD1. V lost 6 bases and J lost 7; bases outside the gene matches: 7. Looked up from germline, CDR1 is MDHEN and CDR2 is SYDVKM. There are 13 residues in the CDR3. The DNA for the CDR3 is TGTGCCAGCAGGTATGACAGGGGGATTGAGCAGTACTTC. This translates into CASRYDRGIEQYF.

The chain combines TRBV19 with TRBJ1-1; no firm D call. The CDR3 is 14 residues long. The germline V and J ends were trimmed by 4 bases and 5 bases, with 14 bases remaining between them. CDR1 is LNHDA and CDR2 is SQIVND in the germline V gene (reference sequence). Here the CDR3 DNA reads TGTGCCAGTAGTACCTCCCTCGGGGTGACTGAAGCTTTCTTT. Protein sequence: CASSTSLGVTEAFF.

The rearrangement joins TRBV9 to TRBJ1-1; D is possibly TRBD1 (5 bases). V lost 3 bases to trimming and J lost 3 bases, with 18 bases between them. Germline V lookup: CDR1 SGDLS, CDR2 YYNGEE. CDR3 size: 16 residues. The CDR3 nucleotides read TGTGCCAGCAGCGCCCAGTTCGGGGGGTTTGACACTGAAGCTTTCTTT. It codes for CASSAQFGGFDTEAFF.

The chain is built from TRBV19 and TRBJ2-7; TRBD1 matches at 7 bases. The CDR3 length is 13 residues. CDR1 is LNHDA and CDR2 is SQIVND in the germline V gene (reference sequence). With 6 bases clipped from V and 2 bases from J, the junction kept 4 bases outside the gene matches. CDR3 amino acids: CASSKTGTYEQYF. The CDR3 DNA sequence: TGTGCCAGTAGCAAGACAGGGACCTACGAGCAGTACTTC.

CDR3 amino acids: CARGGDAYEQYF. The CDR3 DNA reads as TGTGCCAGAGGGGGGGATGCCTACGAGCAGTACTTC. This sequence joins TRBV2 and TRBJ2-7; weak D call: TRBD2 (7 bases). CDR1 and CDR2 (germline): SNHLY, FYNNEI. The CDR3 is 12 amino acids. The ends were cut back, 9 bases at V and 2 bases at J, with 11 bases in the middle.

The chain employs TRBV5-4 and TRBJ2-7; no firm D call. This CDR3 spans 15 amino acids. V gave up 0 bases and J gave up 3 bases, with 13 bases separating them. Germline-derived CDR1 and CDR2 are SGHNT and YYREEE (reference sequence). CDR3 residues: CASSLAGRTLYEQYF. The CDR3 DNA sequence: TGTGCCAGCAGCTTGGCCGGTAGGACCCTCTACGAGCAGTACTTC. The variable domain in full, with the rest retrieved from reference TRBV5-4 and TRBJ2-7, is ETGVTQSPTHLIKTRGQQVTLRCSSQSGHNTVSWYQQALGQGPQFIFQYYREEENGRGNFPPRFSGLQFPNYSSELNVNALELDDSALYLCASSLAGRTLYEQYFGPGTRLTVT.

The genes are TRBV20-1 and TRBJ2-1; D unclear. The CDR3 runs to 11 residues. Germline CDR1 is DFQATT and CDR2 is SNEGSKA (reference sequence). The germline V and J ends were trimmed by 5 bases and 4 bases, with 6 bases remaining between them. CDR3 nucleotides: TGCAGTGCTGGTCATTACAATGAGCAGTTCTTC. Amino acids: CSAGHYNEQFF.

This clone was observed once. A junction boundary mismatches the germline segment, possibly from a read error. The V and J genes are TRBV27 and TRBJ2-7, with 10 bases matching TRBD1. This CDR3 has 12 amino acids. Germline assignment: CDR1 MNHEY and CDR2 SMNVEV (reference sequence). CDR3 loop: CSPGQGSYEQYF. As DNA, the CDR3 is TGCTCGCCGGGACAGGGGTCCTACGAGCAGTACTTC.

Written as DNA, the CDR3 is TGTGCCAGCAGCTCTCCGGGACAGGTGGCCTCAAATGAGCAGTTCTTC. It translates to CASSSPGQVASNEQFF. The chain carries TRBV7-8 and TRBJ2-1; 8 bases line up with TRBD1. J was trimmed by 7 bases and V by 4 bases; bases with no gene match: 12. The germline V gene encodes CDR1 SGHVS and CDR2 FQNEAQ. The CDR3 length is 16 residues.

This chain connects TRBV19 to TRBJ2-1; D may match TRBD1 or TRBD2 (5 bases each). V lost 10 bases, J lost 0 bases, and 13 bases lay in between. The CDR3 has 14 amino acids. CDR1 and CDR2 (germline): LNHDA, SQIVND (reference sequence). This chain's CDR3 is CATRDGSSYNEQFF. Here the CDR3 DNA reads TGTGCCACCCGGGACGGTAGCTCCTACAATGAGCAGTTCTTC.